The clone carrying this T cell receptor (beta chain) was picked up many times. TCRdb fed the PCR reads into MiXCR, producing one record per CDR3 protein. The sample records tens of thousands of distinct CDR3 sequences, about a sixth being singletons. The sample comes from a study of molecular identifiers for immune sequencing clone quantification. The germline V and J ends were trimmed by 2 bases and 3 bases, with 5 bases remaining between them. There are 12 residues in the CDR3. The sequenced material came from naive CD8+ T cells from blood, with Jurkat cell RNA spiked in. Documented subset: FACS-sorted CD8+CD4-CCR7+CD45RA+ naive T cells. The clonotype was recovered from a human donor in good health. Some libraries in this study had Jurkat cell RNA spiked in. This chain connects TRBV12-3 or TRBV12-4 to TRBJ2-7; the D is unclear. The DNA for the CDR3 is TGTGCCAGCAGTTTATTGGTCTACGAGCAGTACTTC. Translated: CASSLLVYEQYF.